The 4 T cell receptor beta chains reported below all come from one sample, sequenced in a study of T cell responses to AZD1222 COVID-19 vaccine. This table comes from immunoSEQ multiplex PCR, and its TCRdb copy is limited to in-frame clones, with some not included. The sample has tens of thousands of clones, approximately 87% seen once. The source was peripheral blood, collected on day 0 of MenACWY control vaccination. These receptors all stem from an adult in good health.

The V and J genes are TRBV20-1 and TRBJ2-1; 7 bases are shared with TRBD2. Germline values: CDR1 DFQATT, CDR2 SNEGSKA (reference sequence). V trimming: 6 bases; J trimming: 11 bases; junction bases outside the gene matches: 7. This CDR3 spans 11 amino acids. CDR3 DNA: TGCAGTGCGACTACCGGGACTAAGCAGTTCTTC. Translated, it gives CSATTGTKQFF.

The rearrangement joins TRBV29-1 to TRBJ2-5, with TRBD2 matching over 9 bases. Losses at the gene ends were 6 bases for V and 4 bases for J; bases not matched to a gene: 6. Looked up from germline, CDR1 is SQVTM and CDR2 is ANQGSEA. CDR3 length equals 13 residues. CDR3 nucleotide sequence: TGCAGCGTAGTCGGGACTAGCCGAGAGACCCAGTACTTC. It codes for CSVVGTSRETQYF.

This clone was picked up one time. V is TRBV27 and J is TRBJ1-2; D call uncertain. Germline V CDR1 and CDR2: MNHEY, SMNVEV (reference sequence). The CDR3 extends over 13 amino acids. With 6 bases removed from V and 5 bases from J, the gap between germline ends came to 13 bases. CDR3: CASREGIFYGYTF. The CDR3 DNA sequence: TGTGCCAGCAGGGAAGGGATCTTTTATGGCTACACCTTC.

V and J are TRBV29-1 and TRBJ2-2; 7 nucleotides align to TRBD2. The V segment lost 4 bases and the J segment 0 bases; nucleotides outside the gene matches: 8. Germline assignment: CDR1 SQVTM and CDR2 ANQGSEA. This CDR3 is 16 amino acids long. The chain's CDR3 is CSVGSELATNTGELFF. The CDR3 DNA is TGCAGCGTTGGGTCTGAACTAGCGACGAACACCGGGGAGCTGTTTTTT.